Listed below are T cell receptor beta chains from one sample, sequenced in a study of T-cell reconstitution after alpha-beta-depleted transplantation in children. TCRdb reanalysed the PCR reads using MiXCR and keeps one entry per CDR3 protein. The sample lists 700,000 to 950,000 distinct CDR3 sequences, 16% occurring once. The sequencing here drew on PBMCs, mostly from graft donor cells, taken 360 days after TCRalphabeta/CD19-depleted stem cell transplant. Source of these receptors: a male patient aged 10 to 17 who had a stem cell transplant for acute lymphoblastic leukemia, so the T cells may come from the graft donor. Both conserved end residues are part of each CDR3. Each record gives: V gene, D gene, J gene, clone size, CDR3 protein, CDR3 DNA. The D gene is left open where the match is weak. Clone size is not always given. Where it is, it says once, few, many or a class for expanded clones.

V: TRBV4-2; D: -; J: TRBJ2-7; size: -; CDR3: CASSQSPGSLIYEQYF; DNA: TGTGCCAGCAGCCAATCTCCCGGCTCCTTAATCTACGAGCAGTACTTC
V: TRBV7-2; D: -; J: TRBJ1-5; size: once; CDR3: CASSLLVGSNQPQHF; DNA: TGTGCCAGCAGCTTACTGGTCGGTAGCAATCAGCCCCAGCATTTT
V: TRBV4-1; D: TRBD2; J: TRBJ2-7; size: -; CDR3: CASSQEGLAGLTTGEQYF; DNA: TGCGCCAGCAGCCAAGAGGGACTAGCGGGCCTTACGACGGGCGAGCAGTACTTC
V: TRBV19; D: TRBD1; J: TRBJ2-1; size: few; CDR3: CASSPIGTGAYNEQFF; DNA: TGTGCCAGTAGCCCCATAGGGACAGGGGCCTACAATGAGCAGTTCTTC
V: TRBV2; D: -; J: TRBJ1-1; size: -; CDR3: CASSEALQGSGTEAFF; DNA: TGTGCCAGCAGTGAAGCGCTTCAGGGGTCCGGCACTGAAGCTTTCTTT
V: TRBV6-5; D: TRBD1; J: TRBJ2-5; size: few; CDR3: CASSYGQEDNWTQYF; DNA: TGTGCCAGCAGTTACGGACAGGAGGATAACTGGACCCAGTACTTC
V: TRBV7-9; D: -; J: TRBJ1-1; size: -; CDR3: CASSLDGQGGLAFF; DNA: TGTGCCAGCAGCTTAGATGGGCAGGGAGGGCTTGCTTTCTTT
V: TRBV12-3/TRBV12-4; D: -; J: TRBJ2-1; size: few; CDR3: CASSSSRGGGNNEQFF; DNA: TGTGCCAGCAGTTCCTCTCGTGGGGGCGGTAACAATGAGCAGTTCTTC
V: TRBV29-1; D: TRBD1; J: TRBJ1-4; size: few; CDR3: CSVGDRATNEKLFF; DNA: TGCAGCGTTGGGGACAGAGCAACTAATGAAAAACTGTTTTTT
V: TRBV10-2; D: TRBD1; J: TRBJ2-7; size: -; CDR3: CASIGRDSSYEQYF; DNA: TGCGCCAGCATCGGCCGGGACAGCTCCTACGAGCAGTACTTC
V: TRBV12-5; D: TRBD2; J: TRBJ2-2; size: -; CDR3: CASGLTRSGRLNTGELFF; DNA: TGTGCTAGTGGTTTGACCCGTAGCGGGAGGCTAAACACCGGGGAGCTGTTTTTT
V: TRBV4-1; D: TRBD2; J: TRBJ2-3; size: few; CDR3: CASSGSGRRDTQYF; DNA: TGCGCCAGCAGCGGTAGCGGGCGGAGGGATACGCAGTATTTT
V: TRBV5-4; D: -; J: TRBJ2-7; size: -; CDR3: CASSLHEVHEQYF; DNA: TGTGCCAGCAGCTTGCATGAGGTCCACGAGCAGTACTTC
V: TRBV5-1; D: TRBD2; J: TRBJ2-5; size: -; CDR3: CASSLDLASGSETQYF; DNA: TGCGCCAGCAGCTTGGATTTGGCTAGCGGGAGTGAGACCCAGTACTTC
V: TRBV9; D: TRBD1; J: TRBJ1-5; size: few; CDR3: CASSVGTGAPQHF; DNA: TGTGCCAGCAGCGTAGGGACAGGGGCGCCCCAGCATTTT
V: TRBV18; D: -; J: TRBJ2-5; size: many; CDR3: CASSPSEETQYF; DNA: TGTGCCAGCTCACCATCGGAAGAGACCCAGTACTTC
V: TRBV25-1; D: -; J: TRBJ1-6; size: few; CDR3: CASSEYASSYNSPLHF; DNA: TGTGCCAGCAGTGAATATGCTAGCTCCTATAATTCACCCCTCCACTTT
V: TRBV4-1; D: TRBD1; J: TRBJ2-7; size: few; CDR3: CASSLSGTGFGQYF; DNA: TGCGCCAGCAGCCTCTCCGGGACAGGCTTTGGGCAGTACTTC
V: TRBV20-1; D: TRBD2; J: TRBJ2-7; size: -; CDR3: CSAPLAGGPVTIDFYEQYF; DNA: TGCAGTGCTCCGCTAGCGGGAGGGCCTGTGACTATTGATTTCTACGAGCAGTACTTC
V: TRBV30; D: TRBD2; J: TRBJ2-3; size: -; CDR3: CAWSRSGLAGGPSVTDTQYF; DNA: TGTGCCTGGAGTCGATCCGGACTAGCGGGAGGCCCGTCTGTCACAGATACGCAGTATTTT
V: TRBV6-5; D: -; J: TRBJ1-1; size: once; CDR3: CASSYAGLNTEALF; DNA: TGTGCCAGCAGTTACGCCGGACTGAACACTGAAGCTTTGTTT
V: TRBV11-2; D: TRBD2; J: TRBJ2-3; size: -; CDR3: CASSLDLIAGVADTQYF; DNA: TGTGCCAGCAGCTTAGATTTGATAGCGGGAGTAGCAGATACGCAGTATTTT
V: TRBV5-3; D: -; J: TRBJ2-7; size: -; CDR3: CASARQPSYEQYF; DNA: TGTGCCAGCGCCAGGCAGCCATCCTACGAGCAGTACTTC
V: TRBV7-9; D: -; J: TRBJ2-3; size: few; CDR3: CASSPRGWTSRPDTQYF; DNA: TGTGCCAGCAGCCCACGGGGGTGGACTTCACGTCCAGATACGCAGTATTTT